This record covers a single T cell receptor (beta chain). Its specificity is unknown. Extractions gave at least 5.5 micrograms of total RNA per sample. The entry originates in a study of blood T cells in healthy people across ages. The V and J ends lost 1 base and 11 bases respectively, with 15 bases between them. The CDR3 sequence is 14 residues long. Germline V CDR1 and CDR2: SGHAT, FQNNGV. It was with a sample-barcoded 5' primer and a J-beta primer mix that a second PCR of about 7 to 12 cycles was run. A template-switch adaptor that had 12 random nucleotides put a tag on each cDNA molecule. TCRdb re-analysed the 5' RACE reads in MiXCR, keeping a single row per CDR3 protein. The table records 550,000 to 650,000 distinct CDR3 sequences, about 27% of them present only once. General observations from the study: Naive and antigen-experienced cells could not be conclusively compared, given unsorted PBMCs.

These data were also filed under a second study, of T cells of mothers and their children.

The sample was blood. This chain links TRBV11-2 with TRBJ2-4; D uncertain. This clonotype was obtained from a boy aged 2 to 10 in good health. For the CDR3, the DNA is TGTGCCAGCAGCTTAGGCCGAACCGCGTCAGTTCAGTACTTC. It encodes CASSLGRTASVQYF.